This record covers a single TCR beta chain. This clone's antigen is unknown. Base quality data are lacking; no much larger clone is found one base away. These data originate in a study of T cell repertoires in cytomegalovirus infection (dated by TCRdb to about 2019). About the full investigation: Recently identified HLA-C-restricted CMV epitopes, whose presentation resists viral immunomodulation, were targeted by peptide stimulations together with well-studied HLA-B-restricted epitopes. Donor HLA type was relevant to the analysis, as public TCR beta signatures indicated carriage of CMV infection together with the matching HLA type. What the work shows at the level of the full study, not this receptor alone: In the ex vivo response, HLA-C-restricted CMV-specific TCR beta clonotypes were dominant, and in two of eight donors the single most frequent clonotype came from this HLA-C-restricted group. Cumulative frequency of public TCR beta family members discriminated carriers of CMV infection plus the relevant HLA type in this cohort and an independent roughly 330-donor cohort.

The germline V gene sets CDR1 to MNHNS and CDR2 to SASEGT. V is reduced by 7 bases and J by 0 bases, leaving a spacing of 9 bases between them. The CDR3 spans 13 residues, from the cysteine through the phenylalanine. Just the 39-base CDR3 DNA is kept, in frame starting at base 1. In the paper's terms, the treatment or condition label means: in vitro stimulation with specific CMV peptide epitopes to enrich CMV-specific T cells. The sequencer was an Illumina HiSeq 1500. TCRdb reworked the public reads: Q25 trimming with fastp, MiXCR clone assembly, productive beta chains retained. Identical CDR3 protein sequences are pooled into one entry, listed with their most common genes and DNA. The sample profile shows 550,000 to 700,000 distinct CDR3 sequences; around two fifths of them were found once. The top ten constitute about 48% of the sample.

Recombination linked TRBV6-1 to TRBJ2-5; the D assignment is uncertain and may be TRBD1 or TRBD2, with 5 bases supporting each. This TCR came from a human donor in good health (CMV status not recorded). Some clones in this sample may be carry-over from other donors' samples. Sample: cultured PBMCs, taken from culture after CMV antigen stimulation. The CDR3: CASTWGYQETQYF. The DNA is TGTGCCAGCACCTGGGGGTACCAAGAGACCCAGTACTTC.